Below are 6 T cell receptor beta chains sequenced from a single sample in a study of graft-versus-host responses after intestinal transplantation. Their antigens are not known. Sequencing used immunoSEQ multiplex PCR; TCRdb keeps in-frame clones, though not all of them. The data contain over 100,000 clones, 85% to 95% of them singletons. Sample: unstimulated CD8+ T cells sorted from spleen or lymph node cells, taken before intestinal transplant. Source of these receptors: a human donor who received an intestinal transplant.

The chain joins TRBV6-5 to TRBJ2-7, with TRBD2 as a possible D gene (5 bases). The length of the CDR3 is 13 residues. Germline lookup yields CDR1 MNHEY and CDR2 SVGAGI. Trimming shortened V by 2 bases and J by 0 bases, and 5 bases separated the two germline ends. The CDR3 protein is CASSYDYSYEQYF. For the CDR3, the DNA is TGTGCCAGCAGTTACGACTACTCCTACGAGCAGTACTTC.

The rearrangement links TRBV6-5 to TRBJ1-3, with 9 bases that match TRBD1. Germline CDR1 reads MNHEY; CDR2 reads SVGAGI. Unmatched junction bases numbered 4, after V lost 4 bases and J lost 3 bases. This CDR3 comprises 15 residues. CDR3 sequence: CASSSGQGLGNTIYF. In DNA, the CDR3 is TGTGCCAGCAGTTCGGGACAGGGCCTTGGAAACACCATATATTTT.

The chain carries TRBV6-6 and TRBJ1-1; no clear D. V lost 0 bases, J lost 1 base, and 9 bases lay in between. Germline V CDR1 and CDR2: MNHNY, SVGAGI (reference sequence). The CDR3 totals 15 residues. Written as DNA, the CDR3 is TGTGCCAGCAGTTACTCGGTGCCGGCGAACACTGAAGCTTTCTTT. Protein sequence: CASSYSVPANTEAFF.

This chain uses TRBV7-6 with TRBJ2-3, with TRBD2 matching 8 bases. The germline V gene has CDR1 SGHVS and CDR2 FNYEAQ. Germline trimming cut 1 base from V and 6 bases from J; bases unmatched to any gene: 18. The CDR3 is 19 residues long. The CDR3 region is CASSLVGGRTAGDGDTQYF. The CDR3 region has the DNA TGTGCCAGCAGCTTAGTGGGCGGGAGGACTGCGGGGGACGGGGATACGCAGTATTTT.

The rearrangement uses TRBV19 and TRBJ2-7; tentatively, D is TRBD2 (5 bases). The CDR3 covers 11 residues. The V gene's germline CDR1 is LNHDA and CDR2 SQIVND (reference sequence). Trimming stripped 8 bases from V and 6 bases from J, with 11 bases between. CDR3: CASAAGSEQYF. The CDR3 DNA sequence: TGTGCCAGTGCTGCGGGCTCCGAGCAGTACTTC.

This chain's CDR3 is CASSHDRETEAFF. The CDR3 bases are TGTGCCAGCAGCCATGACAGGGAGACTGAAGCTTTCTTT. V usage is TRBV7-9 and J usage is TRBJ1-1, with 7 bases that match TRBD1. The CDR3 is 13 amino acids. The V and J ends lost 5 bases and 5 bases, in that order; junction bases with no gene match: 5. CDR1 and CDR2 from the germline V gene are SEHNR and FQNEAQ (reference sequence).